The clone carrying this TCR beta chain was counted at least ten times. The data derive from a study of T-cell memory formation after mild COVID-19. Per the germline V gene, CDR1 is MGHRA and CDR2 is YSYEKL. With 3 bases clipped from V and 10 bases from J, the junction kept 9 bases outside the gene matches. This CDR3 comprises 15 residues. TCRdb reprocessed the 5' RACE reads via MiXCR and lists one record per CDR3 protein. Here the sample spans around 250,000 distinct CDR3 sequences, 9.4% being singletons. The TCR sequence derives from a man younger than 30 who had mild COVID-19 (a few samples of this study predate the infection). Cell type and time point are not known. V and J are TRBV4-1 and TRBJ1-4; 9 bases match TRBD1. The sequenced material came from PBMCs or a T cell subset sorted from them (not recorded which). The CDR3 loop reads CASSHSGTGSGKLFF. DNA of the CDR3: TGCGCCAGCAGCCATTCCGGGACAGGGTCCGGAAAACTGTTTTTT.